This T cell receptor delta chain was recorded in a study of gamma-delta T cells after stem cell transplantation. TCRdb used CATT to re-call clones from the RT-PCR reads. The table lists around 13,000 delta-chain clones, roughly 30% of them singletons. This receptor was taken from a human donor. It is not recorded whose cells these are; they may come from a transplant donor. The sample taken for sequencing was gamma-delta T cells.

The CDR3 nucleotides read TGTGCCTGTGACACCGTTGGGGGGGACTCCTGGGACACCCGACAGATGTTTTTC. Translated: CACDTVGGDSWDTRQMFF. This chain uses TRDV2 with TRDJ3; possible D gene TRDD3, 6 bases. CDR3 length: 18 residues. Germline CDR1 GEAIGNYY, CDR2 EKD. V gave up 0 bases and J gave up 0 bases, with 11 bases separating them.